This T cell receptor (beta chain) originates from a study of control samples from healthy donors and cancer patients. Clones were read by immunoSEQ multiplex PCR, and TCRdb kept only the in-frame ones, dropping some. The data hold about 55,000 clones, with 88% observed a single time. The CDR3 covers 14 residues. Germline loops: CDR1 SGHNT, CDR2 YENEEA. V lost 6 bases and J lost 6, with 18 bases in between. The TCR sequence derives from a man in his forties or fifties in good health. V usage is TRBV11-3 and J usage is TRBJ2-7; D ambiguous. Sequenced sample: blood. CDR3 loop: CASRLTWTDGEQYF. The CDR3 bases are TGTGCCAGCAGGCTAACGTGGACGGACGGCGAGCAGTACTTC.